What follows is one T cell receptor (beta chain) and its context. No antigen is known for it. One base away there is no much larger clone; base qualities are not given. Following the manufacturer's recommendations, the immunoSEQ kit was used to generate TCR beta libraries from genomic DNA. To prepare the libraries, a first multiplex PCR with proprietary primers was run, followed by a second PCR that added unique barcodes, and a bead cleanup was done after each round. Each sample batch included a kit-provided positive control reaction and a negative control reaction. The final libraries were assessed on an Agilent 4200 TapeStation D1000 ScreenTape, pooled by volume, and quantified by qPCR. Sequencing was performed on an Illumina NextSeq500 using a MidOutput 150-cycle cartridge, with 156 Read1 cycles, 15 Index1 cycles, and the kit custom primers. The pooled library was loaded at 0.9 to 1 pM, with a roughly 20% PhiX control spiked in. Processing in the source paper ran as follows. Vendor-processed data were analyzed in R, with a clonotype defined as all T cells sharing the same CDR3 nucleotide sequence. For clone abundance analyses, frequencies were normalized to the 10,000 most abundant clones per sample. Public T cell clones, averaging fewer than five per sample, were removed before analysis. An abundance difference of at least 32-fold between compartments was the criterion for calling clonotypes tumor-enriched or baseline blood-enriched. A beta-binomial differential abundance model was used to identify clonotypes that were expanded or contracted between blood time points. Tumor-blood repertoire similarity was measured with the Baroni-Urbani and Buser coefficient, and group comparisons used two-tailed Wilcoxon tests in R. TCRdb carries this immuneACCESS record with in-frame sequences only. Its versions omit some clonotypes, under half of them owing to an unresolved V gene in the studies checked, with the rest unexplained. Clone size and the V and J calls come from that table; the DNA yielded D and trimming. Across this sample there are around 180,000 clones, with about nine tenths seen only once. Jointly, the top ten make up over 9% of the sample.

V is cut by 1 base and J by 3 bases, and the space between the germline ends is 10 bases. From cysteine to phenylalanine, the CDR3 is 13 amino acids long. Just CDR3 DNA is preserved here, 39 bases in frame from base 1. The germline V gene (reference sequence) supplies CDR1 GTSNPN and CDR2 SVGIG. The sample comes from a study of radiation and T cells in renal cell carcinoma (TCRdb year 2020). Background for the entire study: In total, 53 samples, comprising around 25 tumors and approximately 27 peripheral blood samples, were subjected to TCR beta sequencing. In the 40 to 55 samples combined, 4 million to 5 million unique CDR3 nucleotide sequences were found, encoding 2.5 million or so unique CDR3 amino acid sequences. The final blood draw took place at 4 weeks after radiation, the same time as nephrectomy. Broad study findings and their caveats: Effects of radiation dose or scheduling on the TCR repertoire could not be addressed with the single-armed trial design. Because no pretreatment tumor biopsies were available, whether clonotypes were present in the tumor at baseline could not be determined. Blood repertoire dynamics were not followed beyond 4 weeks after treatment. Top tumor clonotypes rose in blood from baseline to 2 weeks post-radiation, then contracted by 4 weeks, suggesting transient expansion of tumor-resident clones.

What the time point label conveys for this sample: blood 4 weeks post-SBRT, at nephrectomy. Reading the label with the study, this specimen's treatment or condition is: 15 Gy SBRT to primary tumor, nephrectomy 4 weeks later. Samples were obtained from a clinical trial, in which 15 Gy stereotactic body radiation therapy was delivered to primary renal cell carcinomas and nephrectomy was performed 4 weeks later. To follow tumor-enriched clonotypes, serial peripheral blood was collected from radiation-treated patients at baseline and at 2 weeks and 4 weeks after SBRT. All patients had renal cell carcinoma with clear cell pathology. The QIAamp DNA Blood Mini Kit (Qiagen) was used to prepare genomic DNA for TCR sequencing. Only samples passing all quality control checks were included in the analyses.

The receptor was isolated from a woman aged 50 to 60 with renal cell carcinoma. The receptor chain draws on TRBV30 and TRBJ2-7; the D gene cannot be resolved reliably. Material: blood, obtained from a patient whose treatment included radiotherapy and nephrectomy. The CDR3 has the sequence CAWSEALHYEQYF. The nucleotide sequence is TGTGCCTGGAGTGAAGCACTACACTACGAGCAGTACTTC.